This is a list of T cell receptor beta chains from one sample in a study of T-cell reconstitution after alpha-beta-depleted transplantation in children. TCRdb reprocessed the PCR reads via MiXCR and lists one record per CDR3 protein. The sample lists about 980,000 distinct CDR3 sequences; about 31% were seen once. The sample here was PBMCs, mostly from graft donor cells, taken 360 days after TCRalphabeta/CD19-depleted stem cell transplant. Source of these receptors: a boy younger than two who had a stem cell transplant for SCID, so the T cells may come from the graft donor. CDR3s include the opening cysteine and the closing phenylalanine or tryptophan. Each record gives: D gene, V gene, clone size, J gene, CDR3 DNA, CDR3 protein. The D gene is left open where the match is weak. Clone size is given for some rows only: seen once, a few or many times, or a class if the clone is expanded.

d_gene: .
v_gene: TRBV4-1
abundance: .
j_gene: TRBJ2-7
CDR3nt: TGCGCCAGCAGCCAAGGGACCGTCAATTTGGGGAACGAGCAGTACTTC
CDR3aa: CASSQGTVNLGNEQYF

d_gene: .
v_gene: TRBV28
abundance: few
j_gene: TRBJ2-7
CDR3nt: TGTGCCAGCAGTTCAGCGGGACAGGACATAACCTACGAGCAGTACTTC
CDR3aa: CASSSAGQDITYEQYF

d_gene: .
v_gene: TRBV4-1
abundance: .
j_gene: TRBJ2-1
CDR3nt: TGCGCCAGCAGCCAAGATCTAGGCAGCCTAGGGCAGTTCTTC
CDR3aa: CASSQDLGSLGQFF

d_gene: .
v_gene: TRBV4-3
abundance: .
j_gene: TRBJ1-4
CDR3nt: TGCGCCAGCAGCCGGGCGGAGGGGTTTCGAGAAAAACTGTTTTTT
CDR3aa: CASSRAEGFREKLFF

d_gene: .
v_gene: TRBV20-1
abundance: .
j_gene: TRBJ2-5
CDR3nt: TGCAGTGCCCATAAGGGCGGGGCAGCCGAGACCCAGTACTTC
CDR3aa: CSAHKGGAAETQYF

d_gene: .
v_gene: TRBV5-1
abundance: .
j_gene: TRBJ2-5
CDR3nt: TGCGCCAGCTCCATTACGGGCGGCGAGACCCAGTACTTC
CDR3aa: CASSITGGETQYF

d_gene: .
v_gene: TRBV20-1
abundance: .
j_gene: TRBJ2-3
CDR3nt: TGCAGTGCCACGCCCCGACAGCTTTACACAGATACGCAGTATTTT
CDR3aa: CSATPRQLYTDTQYF

d_gene: .
v_gene: TRBV3-1
abundance: .
j_gene: TRBJ1-1
CDR3nt: TGTGCCAGCAGCCAAGCTCGAACGGGGATCACTGAAGCTTTCTTT
CDR3aa: CASSQARTGITEAFF

d_gene: TRBD1
v_gene: TRBV6-1
abundance: few
j_gene: TRBJ1-1
CDR3nt: TGTGCCAGCAGCCCCCTGGGGACAGGGGGGACTGAAGCTTTCTTT
CDR3aa: CASSPLGTGGTEAFF

d_gene: .
v_gene: TRBV2
abundance: .
j_gene: TRBJ2-7
CDR3nt: TGTGCCAGCATGAGGGAGCAGGTCGGTCCCTACGAGCAGTACTTC
CDR3aa: CASMREQVGPYEQYF